The next 12 T cell receptor beta chains were all read from a single sample in a study of blood T cell repertoires in COVID-19. Assay: immunoSEQ multiplex PCR; the TCRdb copy retains only in-frame clones and omits some. The sample contains 150,000 to 200,000 clones, 75% to 85% of which appear only once. Input material: peripheral blood. The receptors shown here come from a woman older than 75 with COVID-19, enrolled during active disease.

The gene calls are TRBV5-1 and TRBJ1-2, with a tentative D call TRBD1 (5 bases). The germline V gene encodes CDR1 SGHRS and CDR2 YFSETQ. V dropped 4 bases and J dropped 4 bases, with 11 bases sitting between them. CDR3 length equals 13 residues. The CDR3 region has the DNA TGCGCCAGCAGCAAAGGGGTTCGCTATGGCTACACCTTC. Translated, it gives CASSKGVRYGYTF.

The genes are TRBV6-2 or TRBV6-3 and TRBJ2-5, with 13 bases lining up with TRBD2. This CDR3 region has 15 residues. V trimming: 5 bases; J trimming: 4 bases; junction bases outside the gene matches: 4. CDR1 and CDR2 (germline): MNHEY, SVGEGT. CDR3 bases: TGTGCCAGCAGTCAGGGACTAGCGGGAAGAGAGACCCAGTACTTC. Its protein is CASSQGLAGRETQYF.

The chain is built from TRBV29-1 and TRBJ2-5; weak D call: TRBD1 (5 bases). The germline gives CDR1 SQVTM, CDR2 ANQGSEA. The CDR3 is 14 residues long. The V gene lost 6 bases and the J gene lost 5 bases, with 19 bases spanning the gap. The CDR3 sequence: CSVAYRILRETQYF. In nucleotides, the CDR3 is TGCAGCGTCGCATACAGGATACTTCGGGAGACCCAGTACTTC. Complete variable domain (other parts from reference TRBV29-1 and TRBJ2-5): SAVISQKPSRDICQRGTSLTIQCQVDSQVTMMFWYRQQPGQSLTLIATANQGSEATYESGFVIDKFPISRPNLTFSTLTVSNMSPEDSSIYLCSVAYRILRETQYFGPGTRLLVL.

The chain links TRBV19 to TRBJ2-2; D gene uncertain. CDR3 length: 14 residues. The germline CDR1 and CDR2 sequences are LNHDA and SQIVND (reference sequence). Deletions cut 9 bases from V and 2 bases from J, with 13 bases between. Here the CDR3 DNA reads TGTGCCAGCAACCGGTACAGAAACACCGGGGAGCTGTTTTTT. It codes for CASNRYRNTGELFF.

CDR3 region: CASSFSGTGATNEKLFF. DNA of the CDR3: TGTGCCAGCAGCTTTTCCGGGACAGGGGCGACTAATGAAAAACTGTTTTTT. V and J are TRBV7-8 and TRBJ1-4; TRBD1 matches at 10 bases. This CDR3 spans 17 amino acids. The ends lost 3 bases at V and 2 bases at J; junction bases unmatched: 6. The germline V gene has CDR1 SGHVS and CDR2 FQNEAQ.

In the case of this clone: Other DNA sequences in this specimen translate into the identical CDR3. V and J are TRBV6-6 and TRBJ1-2; 7 bases line up with TRBD1. Germline V gives CDR1 MNHNY, CDR2 SVGAGI (reference sequence). The CDR3 extends over 14 amino acids. The V gene end was trimmed by 6 bases and the J gene end by 4 bases; junction bases not matched to a gene: 8. The CDR3 coding sequence is TGTGCCAGCAGCATGCAAGGGGGCATCTATGGCTACACCTTC. Protein: CASSMQGGIYGYTF.

The rearrangement links TRBV4-1 to TRBJ1-3, with TRBD1 as a possible D gene (5 bases). CDR3 size: 15 residues. V lost 3 bases, J lost 4 bases, and 13 bases lay in between. CDR1 is MGHRA and CDR2 is YSYEKL in the germline V gene. The CDR3 loop reads CASSHPSGHGNTIYF. The CDR3 nucleotides are TGCGCCAGCAGCCATCCCTCAGGGCACGGAAACACCATATATTTT.

The rearrangement uses TRBV14 and TRBJ1-2; the D is unclear. Per germline, CDR1 SGHDN and CDR2 FVKESK. The CDR3 sequence is 13 residues long. Trimming took 0 bases from V and 8 from J, leaving 10 bases between them. In DNA form, the CDR3 reads TGTGCCAGCAGCCAAGATACGGCCGGGGGCTACACCTTC. Protein: CASSQDTAGGYTF. The whole variable domain, filled in from reference TRBV14 and TRBJ1-2, reads EAGVTQFPSHSVIEKGQTVTLRCDPISGHDNLYWYRRVMGKEIKFLLHFVKESKQDESGMPNNRFLAERTGGTYSTLKVQPAELEDSGVYFCASSQDTAGGYTFGSGTRLTVV.

The rearrangement uses TRBV7-2 and TRBJ2-7; 8 positions match TRBD2. The ends lost 1 base at V and 3 bases at J; junction bases unmatched: 2. This CDR3 spans 14 amino acids. Germline V CDR1 and CDR2: SGHTA, FQGNSA. The CDR3 DNA follows: TGTGCCAGCAGCTTAGTACTAGCGGTCTACGAGCAGTACTTC. It specifies CASSLVLAVYEQYF.

The rearrangement uses TRBV18 and TRBJ1-2, with 7 bases aligning to TRBD1. The junction had 4 bases not matched to a gene; V was cut back by 8 bases and J by 4 bases. CDR1 and CDR2 (germline): KGHSH, LQKENI. This CDR3 comprises 12 residues. CDR3 sequence: CASLGQTYGYTF. CDR3 coding DNA: TGTGCCAGCCTGGGACAGACCTATGGCTACACCTTC.

The chain links TRBV2 to TRBJ1-3; a weak D match, TRBD1 (6 bases). With 6 bases removed from V and 0 bases from J, the gap between germline ends came to 12 bases. CDR1 and CDR2 from the germline V gene are SNHLY and FYNNEI. The CDR3 covers 15 residues. In nucleotides, the CDR3 is TGTGCCAGCAGGGCAACAGGGATCTCTGGAAACACCATATATTTT. It is translated as CASRATGISGNTIYF.

The rearrangement joins TRBV5-1 to TRBJ1-4; 8 bases match TRBD1. Germline lookup yields CDR1 SGHRS and CDR2 YFSETQ. Germline trimming cut 5 bases from V and 4 bases from J; bases unmatched to any gene: 7. The CDR3 spans 15 residues. CDR3 region: CASRHPDRDNEKLFF. The CDR3 region has the DNA TGCGCCAGCAGACACCCGGACAGGGATAATGAAAAACTGTTTTTT. The full variable domain, with the rest looked up from reference TRBV5-1 and TRBJ1-4, is KAGVTQTPRYLIKTRGQQVTLSCSPISGHRSVSWYQQTPGQGLQFLFEYFSETQRNKGNFPGRFSGRQFSNSRSEMNVSTLELGDSALYLCASRHPDRDNEKLFFGSGTQLSVL.